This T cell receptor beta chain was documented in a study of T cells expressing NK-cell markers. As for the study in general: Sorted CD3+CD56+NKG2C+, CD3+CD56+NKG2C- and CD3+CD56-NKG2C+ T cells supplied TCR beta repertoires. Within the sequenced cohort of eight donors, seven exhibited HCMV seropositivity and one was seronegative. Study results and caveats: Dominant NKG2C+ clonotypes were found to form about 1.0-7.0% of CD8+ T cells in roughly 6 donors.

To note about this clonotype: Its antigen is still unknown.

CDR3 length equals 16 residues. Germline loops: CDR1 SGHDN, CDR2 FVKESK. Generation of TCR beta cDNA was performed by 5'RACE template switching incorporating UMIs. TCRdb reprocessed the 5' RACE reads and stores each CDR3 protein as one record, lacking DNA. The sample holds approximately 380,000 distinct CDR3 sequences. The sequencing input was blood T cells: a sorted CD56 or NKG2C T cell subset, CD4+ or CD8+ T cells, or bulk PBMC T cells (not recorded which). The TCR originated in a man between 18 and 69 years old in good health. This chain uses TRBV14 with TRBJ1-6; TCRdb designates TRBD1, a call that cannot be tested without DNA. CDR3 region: CASSIRDNIYNSPLHF.